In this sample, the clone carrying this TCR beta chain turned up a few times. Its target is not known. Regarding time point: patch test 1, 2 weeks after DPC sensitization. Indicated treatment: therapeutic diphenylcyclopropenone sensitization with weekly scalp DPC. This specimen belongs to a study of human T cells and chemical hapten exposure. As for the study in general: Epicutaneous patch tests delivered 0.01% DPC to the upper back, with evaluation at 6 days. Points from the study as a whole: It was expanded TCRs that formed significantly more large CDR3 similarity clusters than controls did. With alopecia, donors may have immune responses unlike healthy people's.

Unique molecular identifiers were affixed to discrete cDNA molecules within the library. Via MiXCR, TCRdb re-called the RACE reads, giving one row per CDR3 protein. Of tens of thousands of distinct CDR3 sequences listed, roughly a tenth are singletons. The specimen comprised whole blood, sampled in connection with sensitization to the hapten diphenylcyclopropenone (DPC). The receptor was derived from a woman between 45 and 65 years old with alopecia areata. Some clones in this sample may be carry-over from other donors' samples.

The CDR3 reads CASSLTTSGSRETQYF. In nucleotides, the CDR3 is TGTGCCAGCAGCTTGACAACTAGCGGGAGTCGGGAGACCCAGTACTTC. The V call is TRBV7-2, the J call TRBJ2-5, with 11 bases fitting TRBD2. CDR3 length equals 16 residues. Germline loops: CDR1 SGHTA, CDR2 FQGNSA. V trimming: 3 bases; J trimming: 5 bases; junction bases outside the gene matches: 8.